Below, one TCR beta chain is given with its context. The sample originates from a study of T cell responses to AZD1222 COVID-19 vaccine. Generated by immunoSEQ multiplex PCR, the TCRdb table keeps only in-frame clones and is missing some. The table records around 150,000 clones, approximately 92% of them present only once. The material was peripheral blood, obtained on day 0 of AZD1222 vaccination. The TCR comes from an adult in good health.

The CDR3 sequence: CSVDGIILPGNEQFF. CDR3 in DNA: TGCAGCGTTGATGGCATAATCCTCCCAGGGAATGAGCAGTTCTTC. J is TRBJ2-1 and V is TRBV29-1; D possibly corresponds to TRBD1 (5 bases). Germline-derived CDR1 and CDR2 are SQVTM and ANQGSEA. Trimming shortened V by 3 bases and J by 7 bases, and 19 bases separated the two germline ends. This CDR3 has 15 residues.